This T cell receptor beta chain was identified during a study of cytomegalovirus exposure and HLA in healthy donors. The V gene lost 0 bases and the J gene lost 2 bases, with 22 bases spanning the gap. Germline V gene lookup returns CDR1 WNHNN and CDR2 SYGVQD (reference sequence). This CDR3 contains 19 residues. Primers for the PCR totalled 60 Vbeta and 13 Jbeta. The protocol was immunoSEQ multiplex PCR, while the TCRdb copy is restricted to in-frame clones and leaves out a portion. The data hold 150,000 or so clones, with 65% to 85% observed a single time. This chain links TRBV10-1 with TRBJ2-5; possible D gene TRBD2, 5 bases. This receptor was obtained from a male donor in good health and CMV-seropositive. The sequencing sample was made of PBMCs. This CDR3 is CASSESQSARTRAQETQYF. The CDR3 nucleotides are TGCGCCAGCAGTGAGTCTCAGTCGGCAAGAACGAGGGCTCAAGAGACCCAGTACTTC.